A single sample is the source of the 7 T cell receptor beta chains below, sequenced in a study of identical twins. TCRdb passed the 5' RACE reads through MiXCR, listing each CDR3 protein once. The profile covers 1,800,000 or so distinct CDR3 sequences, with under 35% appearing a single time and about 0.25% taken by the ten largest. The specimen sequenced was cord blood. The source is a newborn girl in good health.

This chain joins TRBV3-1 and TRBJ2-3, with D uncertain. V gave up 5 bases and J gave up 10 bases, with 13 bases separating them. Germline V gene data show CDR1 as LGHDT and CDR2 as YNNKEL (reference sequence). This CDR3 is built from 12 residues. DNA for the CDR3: TGTGCCAGCAGCTTAAAGGGTGATTCGCAGTATTTT. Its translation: CASSLKGDSQYF.

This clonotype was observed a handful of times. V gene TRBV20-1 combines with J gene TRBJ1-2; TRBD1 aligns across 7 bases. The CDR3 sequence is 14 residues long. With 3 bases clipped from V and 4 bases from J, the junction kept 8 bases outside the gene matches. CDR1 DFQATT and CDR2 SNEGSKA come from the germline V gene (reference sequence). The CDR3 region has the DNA TGCAGTGCTAGTGACCGGGACAGATTCTATGGCTACACCTTC. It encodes CSASDRDRFYGYTF.

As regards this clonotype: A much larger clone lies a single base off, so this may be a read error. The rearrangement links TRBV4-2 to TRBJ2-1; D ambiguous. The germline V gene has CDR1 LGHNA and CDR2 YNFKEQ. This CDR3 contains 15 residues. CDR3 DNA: TGTGCCAGCAGCCTAAGCGAATCCTCCTACTATGAGCAGTTCTTC. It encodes CASSLSESSYYEQFF.

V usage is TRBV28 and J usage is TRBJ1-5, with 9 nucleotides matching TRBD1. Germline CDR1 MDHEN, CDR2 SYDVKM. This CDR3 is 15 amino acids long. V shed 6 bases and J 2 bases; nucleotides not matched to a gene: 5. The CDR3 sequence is CASRADRGRNQPQHF. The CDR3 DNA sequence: TGTGCCAGCAGGGCGGACAGGGGTCGCAATCAGCCCCAGCATTTT.

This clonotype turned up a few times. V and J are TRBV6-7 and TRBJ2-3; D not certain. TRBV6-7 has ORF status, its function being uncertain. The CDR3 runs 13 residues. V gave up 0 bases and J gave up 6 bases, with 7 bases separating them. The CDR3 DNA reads TGTGCCAGCAGTTACTCGAAAATGGATACGCAGTATTTT. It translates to CASSYSKMDTQYF.

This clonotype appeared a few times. DNA for the CDR3: TGTGCCAGCAGCCCCAGCGGGAGGAAAGAGACCCAGTACTTC. Protein product: CASSPSGRKETQYF. The chain joins TRBV9 to TRBJ2-5; 9 nucleotides match TRBD2. V trimming: 4 bases; J trimming: 3 bases; junction bases outside the gene matches: 4. Germline lookup yields CDR1 SGDLS and CDR2 YYNGEE. The CDR3 spans 14 residues.

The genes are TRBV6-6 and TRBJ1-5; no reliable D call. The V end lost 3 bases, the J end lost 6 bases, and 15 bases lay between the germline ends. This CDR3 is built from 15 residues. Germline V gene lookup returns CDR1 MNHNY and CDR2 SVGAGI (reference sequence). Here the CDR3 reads CASSYVGLSVQPQHF. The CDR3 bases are TGTGCCAGCAGTTATGTTGGTCTTTCGGTTCAGCCCCAGCATTTT.